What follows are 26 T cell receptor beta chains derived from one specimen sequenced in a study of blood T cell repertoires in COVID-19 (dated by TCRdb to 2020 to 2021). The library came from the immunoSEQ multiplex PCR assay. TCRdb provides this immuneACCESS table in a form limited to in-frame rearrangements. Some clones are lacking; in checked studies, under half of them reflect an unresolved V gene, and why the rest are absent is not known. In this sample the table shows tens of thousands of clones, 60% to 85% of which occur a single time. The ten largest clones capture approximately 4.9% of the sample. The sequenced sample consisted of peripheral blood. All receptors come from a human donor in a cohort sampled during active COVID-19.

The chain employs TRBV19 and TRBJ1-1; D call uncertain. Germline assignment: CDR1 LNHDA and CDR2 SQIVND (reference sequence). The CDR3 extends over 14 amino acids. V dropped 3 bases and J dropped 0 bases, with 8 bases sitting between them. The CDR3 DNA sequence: TGTGCCAGTAGTATCGACACCTTGAACACTGAAGCTTTCTTT. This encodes CASSIDTLNTEAFF.

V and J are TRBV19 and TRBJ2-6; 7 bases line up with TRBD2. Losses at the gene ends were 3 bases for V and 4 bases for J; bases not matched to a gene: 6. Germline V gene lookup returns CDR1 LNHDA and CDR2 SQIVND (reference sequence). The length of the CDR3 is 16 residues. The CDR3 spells CASSIGGSSGANVLTF. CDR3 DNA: TGTGCCAGTAGTATCGGCGGGAGCTCCGGGGCCAACGTCCTGACTTTC.

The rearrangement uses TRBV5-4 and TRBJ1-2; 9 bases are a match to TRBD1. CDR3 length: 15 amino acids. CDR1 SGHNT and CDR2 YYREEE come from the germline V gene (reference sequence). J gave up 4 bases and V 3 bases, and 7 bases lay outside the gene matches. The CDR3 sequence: CASSSPGQGLYGYTF. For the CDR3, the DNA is TGTGCCAGCAGCTCACCGGGACAGGGACTCTATGGCTACACCTTC.

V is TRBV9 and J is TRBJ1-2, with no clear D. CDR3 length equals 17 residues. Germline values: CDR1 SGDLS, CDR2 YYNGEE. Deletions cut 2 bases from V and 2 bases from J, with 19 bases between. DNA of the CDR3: TGTGCCAGCAGCGTTAAAGCAGACACACCCCGAAACTATGGCTACACCTTC. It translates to CASSVKADTPRNYGYTF.

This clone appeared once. The CDR3 loop is CASSSYGTGIGEAFF. The CDR3 DNA follows: TGCGCCAGCAGCTCGTACGGGACAGGGATTGGGGAAGCTTTCTTT. The gene calls are TRBV5-1 and TRBJ1-1; TRBD1 agrees at 9 bases. Trimming removed 3 bases from V and 8 bases from J; junction bases left unmatched: 11. There are 15 residues in the CDR3. Germline-derived CDR1 and CDR2 are SGHRS and YFSETQ. Combining the CDR3 with reference TRBV5-1 and TRBJ1-1 gives the whole variable domain KAGVTQTPRYLIKTRGQQVTLSCSPISGHRSVSWYQQTPGQGLQFLFEYFSETQRNKGNFPGRFSGRQFSNSRSEMNVSTLELGDSALYLCASSSYGTGIGEAFFGQGTRLTVV.

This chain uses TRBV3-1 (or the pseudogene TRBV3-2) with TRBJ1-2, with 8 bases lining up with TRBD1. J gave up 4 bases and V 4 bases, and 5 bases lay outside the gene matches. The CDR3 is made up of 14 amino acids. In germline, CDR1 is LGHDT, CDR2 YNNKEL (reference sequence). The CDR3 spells CASSRTGRGYGYTF. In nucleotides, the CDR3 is TGTGCCAGCAGCCGGACAGGGAGAGGCTATGGCTACACCTTC.

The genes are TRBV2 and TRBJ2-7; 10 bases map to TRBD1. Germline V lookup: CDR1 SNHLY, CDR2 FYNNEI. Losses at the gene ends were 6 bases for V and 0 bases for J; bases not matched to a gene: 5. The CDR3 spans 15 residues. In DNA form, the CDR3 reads TGTGCCAGCAGACGGGACAGGGGCTCCTCCTACGAGCAGTACTTC. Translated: CASRRDRGSSYEQYF.

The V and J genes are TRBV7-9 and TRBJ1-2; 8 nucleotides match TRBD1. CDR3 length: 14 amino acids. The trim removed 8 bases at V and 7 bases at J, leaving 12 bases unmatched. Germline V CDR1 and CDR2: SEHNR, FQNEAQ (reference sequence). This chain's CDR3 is CASYSVDRVLGYTF. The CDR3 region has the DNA TGTGCCAGCTATTCAGTGGACAGGGTCCTTGGCTACACCTTC.

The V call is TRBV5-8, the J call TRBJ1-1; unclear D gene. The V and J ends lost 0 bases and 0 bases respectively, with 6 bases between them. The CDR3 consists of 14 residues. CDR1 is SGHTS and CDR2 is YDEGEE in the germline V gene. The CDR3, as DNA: TGTGCCAGCAGCTTGGGGCAGATGAACACTGAAGCTTTCTTT. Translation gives CASSLGQMNTEAFF.

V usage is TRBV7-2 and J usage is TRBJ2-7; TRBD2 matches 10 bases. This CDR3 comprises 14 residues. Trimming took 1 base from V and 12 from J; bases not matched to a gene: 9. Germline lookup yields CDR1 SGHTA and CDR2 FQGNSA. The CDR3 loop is CASSLERTSGPSYF. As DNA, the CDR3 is TGTGCCAGCAGCTTAGAGAGGACTAGCGGCCCCTCGTACTTC. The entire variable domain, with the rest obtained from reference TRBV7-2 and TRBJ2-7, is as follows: GAGVSQSPSNKVTEKGKDVELRCDPISGHTALYWYRQSLGQGLEFLIYFQGNSAPDKSGLPSDRFSAERTGGSVSTLTIQRTQQEDSAVYLCASSLERTSGPSYFGPGTRLTVT.

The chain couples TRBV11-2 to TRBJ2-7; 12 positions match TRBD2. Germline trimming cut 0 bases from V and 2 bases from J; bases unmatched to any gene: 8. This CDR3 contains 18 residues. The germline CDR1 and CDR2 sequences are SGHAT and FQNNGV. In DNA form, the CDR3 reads TGTGCCAGCAGCTTAGAGGGTCTAGCGGGAGGGCCGACCTACGAGCAGTACTTC. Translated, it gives CASSLEGLAGGPTYEQYF.

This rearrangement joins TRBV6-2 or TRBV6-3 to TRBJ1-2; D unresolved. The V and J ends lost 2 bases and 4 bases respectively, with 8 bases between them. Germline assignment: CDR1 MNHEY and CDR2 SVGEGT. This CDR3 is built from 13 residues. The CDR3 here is CASSYGQVYGYTF. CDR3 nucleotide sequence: TGTGCCAGCAGTTACGGCCAGGTCTATGGCTACACCTTC.

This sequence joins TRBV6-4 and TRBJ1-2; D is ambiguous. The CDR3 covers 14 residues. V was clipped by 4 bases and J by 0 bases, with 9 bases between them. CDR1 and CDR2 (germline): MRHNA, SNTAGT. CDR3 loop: CASSARSTNYGYTF. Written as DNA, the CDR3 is TGTGCCAGCAGTGCCCGAAGCACTAACTATGGCTACACCTTC.

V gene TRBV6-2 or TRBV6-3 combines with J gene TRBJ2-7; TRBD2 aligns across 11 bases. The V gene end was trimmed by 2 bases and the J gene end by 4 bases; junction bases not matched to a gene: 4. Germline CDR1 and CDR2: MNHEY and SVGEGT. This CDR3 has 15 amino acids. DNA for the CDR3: TGTGCCAGCAGTTACGTAACTAGCGGGGGTTACGAGCAGTACTTC. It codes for CASSYVTSGGYEQYF.

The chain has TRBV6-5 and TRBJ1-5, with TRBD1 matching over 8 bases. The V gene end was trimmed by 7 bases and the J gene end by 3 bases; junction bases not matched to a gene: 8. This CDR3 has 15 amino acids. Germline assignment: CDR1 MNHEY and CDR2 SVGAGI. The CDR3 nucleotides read TGTGCCAGCAACCTCAGGACAGGGTTCAATCAGCCCCAGCATTTT. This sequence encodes CASNLRTGFNQPQHF.

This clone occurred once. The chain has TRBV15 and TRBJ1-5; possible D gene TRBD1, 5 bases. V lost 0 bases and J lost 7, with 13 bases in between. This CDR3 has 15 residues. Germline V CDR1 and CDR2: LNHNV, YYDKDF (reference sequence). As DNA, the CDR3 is TGTGCCACCAGCAGAGATTCAGGGAGGGGACAGCCCCAGCATTTT. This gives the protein CATSRDSGRGQPQHF. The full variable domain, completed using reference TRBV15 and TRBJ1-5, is DAMVIQNPRYQVTQFGKPVTLSCSQTLNHNVMYWYQQKSSQAPKLLFHYYDKDFNNEADTPDNFQSRRPNTSFCFLDIRSPGLGDTAMYLCATSRDSGRGQPQHFGDGTRLSIL.

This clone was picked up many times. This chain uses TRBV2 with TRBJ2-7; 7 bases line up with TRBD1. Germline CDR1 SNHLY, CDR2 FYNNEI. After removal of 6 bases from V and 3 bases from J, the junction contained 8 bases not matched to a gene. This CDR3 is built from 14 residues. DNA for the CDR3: TGTGCCAGCAGCCCCGGACAGGAGATCTACGAGCAGTACTTC. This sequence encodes CASSPGQEIYEQYF.

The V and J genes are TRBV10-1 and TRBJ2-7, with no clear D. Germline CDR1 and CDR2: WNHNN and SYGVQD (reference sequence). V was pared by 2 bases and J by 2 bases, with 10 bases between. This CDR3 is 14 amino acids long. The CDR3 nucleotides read TGCGCCAGCAGTGAGACCGGTTTTGCCTACGAGCAGTACTTC. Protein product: CASSETGFAYEQYF.

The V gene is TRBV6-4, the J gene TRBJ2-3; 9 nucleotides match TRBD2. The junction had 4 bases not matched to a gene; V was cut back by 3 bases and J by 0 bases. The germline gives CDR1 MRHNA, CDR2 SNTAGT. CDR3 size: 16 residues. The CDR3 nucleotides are TGTGCCAGCAGTGAATCAGCGGGGGGTAGCACAGATACGCAGTATTTT. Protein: CASSESAGGSTDTQYF.

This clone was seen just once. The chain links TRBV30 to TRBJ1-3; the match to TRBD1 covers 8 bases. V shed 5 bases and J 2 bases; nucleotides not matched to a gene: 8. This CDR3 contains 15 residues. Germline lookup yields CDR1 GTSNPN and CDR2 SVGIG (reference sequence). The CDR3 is CAWGGQALAGNTIYF. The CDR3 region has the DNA TGTGCCTGGGGGGGACAGGCCCTCGCTGGAAACACCATATATTTT.

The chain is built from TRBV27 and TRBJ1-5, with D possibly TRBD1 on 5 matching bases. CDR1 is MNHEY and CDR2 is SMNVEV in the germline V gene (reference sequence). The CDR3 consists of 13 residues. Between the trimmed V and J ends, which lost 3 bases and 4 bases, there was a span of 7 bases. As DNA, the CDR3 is TGTGCCAGCAGTTTCCGGGGGAATCAGCCCCAGCATTTT. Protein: CASSFRGNQPQHF.

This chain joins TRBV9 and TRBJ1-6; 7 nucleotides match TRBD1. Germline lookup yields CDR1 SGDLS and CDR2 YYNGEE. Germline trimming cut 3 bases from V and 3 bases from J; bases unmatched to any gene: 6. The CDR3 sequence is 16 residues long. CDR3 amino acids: CASSATGAYYNSPLHF. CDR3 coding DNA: TGTGCCAGCAGCGCAACAGGGGCCTACTATAATTCACCCCTCCACTTT.

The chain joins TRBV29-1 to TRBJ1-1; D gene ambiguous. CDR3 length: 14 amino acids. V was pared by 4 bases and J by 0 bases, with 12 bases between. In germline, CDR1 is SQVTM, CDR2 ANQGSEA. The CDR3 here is CSVAFWQVNTEAFF. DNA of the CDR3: TGCAGCGTTGCGTTTTGGCAGGTGAACACTGAAGCTTTCTTT.

The DNA for the CDR3 is TGTGCCTATGACAGGGAACTCAACTATGGCTACACCTTC. The encoded protein is CAYDRELNYGYTF. The chain recombines TRBV30 with TRBJ1-2, with 7 bases aligning to TRBD1. This CDR3 comprises 13 residues. Germline-derived CDR1 and CDR2 are GTSNPN and SVGIG (reference sequence). V trimming: 7 bases; J trimming: 2 bases; junction bases outside the gene matches: 7.

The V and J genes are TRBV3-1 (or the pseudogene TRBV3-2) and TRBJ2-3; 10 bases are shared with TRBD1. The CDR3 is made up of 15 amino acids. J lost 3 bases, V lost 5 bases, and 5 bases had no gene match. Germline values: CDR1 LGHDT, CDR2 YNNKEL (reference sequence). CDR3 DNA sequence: TGTGCCAGCAGCACCCGACAGGGGGCAACAGATACGCAGTATTTT. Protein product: CASSTRQGATDTQYF.

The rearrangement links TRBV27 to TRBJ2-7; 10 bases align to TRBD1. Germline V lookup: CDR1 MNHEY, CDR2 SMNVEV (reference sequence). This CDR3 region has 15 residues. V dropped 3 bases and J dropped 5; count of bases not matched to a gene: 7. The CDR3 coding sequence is TGTGCCAGCAGTTTGGTCGGGACAGGGGTGGACGAGCAGTACTTC. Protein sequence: CASSLVGTGVDEQYF.